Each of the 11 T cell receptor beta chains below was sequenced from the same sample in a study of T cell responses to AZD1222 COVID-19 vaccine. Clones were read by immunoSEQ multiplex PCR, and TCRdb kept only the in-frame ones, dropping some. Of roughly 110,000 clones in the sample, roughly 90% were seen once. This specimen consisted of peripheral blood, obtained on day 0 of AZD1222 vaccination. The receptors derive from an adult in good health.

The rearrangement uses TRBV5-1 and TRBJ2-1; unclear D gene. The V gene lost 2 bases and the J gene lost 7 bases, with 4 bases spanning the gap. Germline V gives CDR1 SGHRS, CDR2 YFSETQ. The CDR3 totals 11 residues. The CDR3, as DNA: TGCGCCAGCAGCTTACAGAATGAGCAGTTCTTC. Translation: CASSLQNEQFF.

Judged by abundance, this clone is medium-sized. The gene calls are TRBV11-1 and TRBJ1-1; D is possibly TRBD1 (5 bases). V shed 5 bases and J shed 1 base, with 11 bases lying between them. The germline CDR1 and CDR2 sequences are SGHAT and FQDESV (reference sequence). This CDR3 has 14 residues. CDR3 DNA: TGTGCCAGCAGCCCCCGGGACGGGAACACTGAAGCTTTCTTT. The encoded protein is CASSPRDGNTEAFF.

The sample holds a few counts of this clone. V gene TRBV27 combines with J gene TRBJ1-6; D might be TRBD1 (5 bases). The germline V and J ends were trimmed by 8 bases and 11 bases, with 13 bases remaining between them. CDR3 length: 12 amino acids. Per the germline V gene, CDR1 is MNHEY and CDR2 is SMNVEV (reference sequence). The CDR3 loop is CASRSGAAPLHF. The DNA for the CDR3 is TGTGCCAGCCGTAGTGGGGCGGCACCCCTCCACTTT.

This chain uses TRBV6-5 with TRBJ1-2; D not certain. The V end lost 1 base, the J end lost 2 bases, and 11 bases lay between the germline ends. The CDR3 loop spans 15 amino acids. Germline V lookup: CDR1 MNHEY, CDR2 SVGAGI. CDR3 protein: CASSYFPEPNYGYTF. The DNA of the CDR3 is TGTGCCAGCAGTTACTTTCCCGAGCCCAACTATGGCTACACCTTC.

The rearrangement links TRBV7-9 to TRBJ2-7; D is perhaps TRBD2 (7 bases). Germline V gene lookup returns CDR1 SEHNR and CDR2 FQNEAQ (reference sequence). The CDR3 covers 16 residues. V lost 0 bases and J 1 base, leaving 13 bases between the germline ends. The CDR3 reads CASSLAVGGQSYEQYF. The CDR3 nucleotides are TGTGCCAGCAGCTTAGCAGTGGGGGGGCAGTCCTACGAGCAGTACTTC.

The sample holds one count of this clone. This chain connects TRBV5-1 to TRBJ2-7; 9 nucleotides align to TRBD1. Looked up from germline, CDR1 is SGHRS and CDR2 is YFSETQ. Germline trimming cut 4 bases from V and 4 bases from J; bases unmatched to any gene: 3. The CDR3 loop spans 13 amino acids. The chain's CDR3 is CASSDRGSYEQYF. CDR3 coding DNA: TGCGCCAGCAGCGACAGGGGGTCGTACGAGCAGTACTTC.

The DNA of the CDR3 is TGTGCCAGCAGCGTTTCAGGGGGGGTGAACACTGAAGCTTTCTTT. Its translation is CASSVSGGVNTEAFF. The gene calls are TRBV7-3 and TRBJ1-1, with 7 bases aligning to TRBD1. Germline V lookup: CDR1 SGHTA, CDR2 FQGTGA. The CDR3 totals 15 residues. Trimming took 5 bases from V and 0 from J; bases not matched to a gene: 6.

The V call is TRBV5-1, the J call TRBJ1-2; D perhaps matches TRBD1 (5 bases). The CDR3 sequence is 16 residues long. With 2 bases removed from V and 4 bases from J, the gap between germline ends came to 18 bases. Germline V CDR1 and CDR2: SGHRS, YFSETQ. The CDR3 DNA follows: TGCGCCAGCAGCTTAGACTTTGTTAGGGGAGGCTATGGCTACACCTTC. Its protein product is CASSLDFVRGGYGYTF.

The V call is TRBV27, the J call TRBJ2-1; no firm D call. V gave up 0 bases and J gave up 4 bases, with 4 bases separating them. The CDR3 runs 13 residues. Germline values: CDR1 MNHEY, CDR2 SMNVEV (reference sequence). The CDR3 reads CASSLSEYNEQFF. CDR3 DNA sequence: TGTGCCAGCAGTTTATCGGAGTACAATGAGCAGTTCTTC.

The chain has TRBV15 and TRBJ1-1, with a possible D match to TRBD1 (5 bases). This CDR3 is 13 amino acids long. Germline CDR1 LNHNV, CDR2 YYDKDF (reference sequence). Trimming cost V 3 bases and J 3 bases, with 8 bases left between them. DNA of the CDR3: TGTGCCACCAGCAGCGGGGGGGACACTGAAGCTTTCTTT. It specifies CATSSGGDTEAFF.

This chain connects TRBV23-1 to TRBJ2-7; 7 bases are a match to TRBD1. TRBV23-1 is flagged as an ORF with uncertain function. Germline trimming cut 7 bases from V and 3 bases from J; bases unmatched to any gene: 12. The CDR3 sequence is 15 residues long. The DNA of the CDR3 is TGCGCCAGCACCCTCCCGACAGGGCTCTACTACGAGCAGTACTTC. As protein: CASTLPTGLYYEQYF.